Sequencing of this T cell receptor (beta chain) was carried out in a study of T cell responses to AZD1222 COVID-19 vaccine. Trimming pared 3 bases from V and 6 bases from J, leaving 12 bases between. Germline V gene data show CDR1 as KGHSH and CDR2 as LQKENI. The CDR3 sequence is 13 residues long. About this clone: The antigen remains unidentified.

Whole-study findings and limits: Per reports, nearly half of all spike-specific TCRs target regions that are unmutated in variants. With dominance at 160-218 and 743-854, vaccine-associated CD4 TCRs spanned spike. Just six people given AZD1222 tested seropositive at baseline.

TCRdb's copy holds only in-frame clones and misses some; the assay was immunoSEQ multiplex PCR. The sample gives 150,000 to 200,000 clones, almost 90% of which show up once; 11% is in the top ten. This chain uses TRBV18 with TRBJ2-7, with no clear D. The TCR comes from an adult who received the AZD1222 COVID-19 vaccine. This material consisted of peripheral blood, taken 28 days after the second AZD1222 dose. In DNA, the CDR3 is TGTGCCAGCTCACCTCGCGAAAACCTCGAGCAGTACTTC. This gives the protein CASSPRENLEQYF.